These 20 T cell receptor beta chains were sequenced from one sample in a study of control samples from healthy donors and cancer patients. Generated by immunoSEQ multiplex PCR, the TCRdb table keeps only in-frame clones and is missing some. The sample consists of about 130,000 clones, just under 95% of them appearing once. The source material was PBMCs. The receptors here all came from a man between 60 and 75 years old with colorectal cancer.

V and J are TRBV18 and TRBJ2-5; a weak D match, TRBD1 (6 bases). Germline CDR1 KGHSH, CDR2 LQKENI. The CDR3 runs to 14 residues. Trimming removed 9 bases at V and 2 bases at J, with 16 bases between. Written as DNA, the CDR3 is TGTGCCAGTAGGCAGGGGTCACCGCAAGAGACCCAGTACTTC. As protein: CASRQGSPQETQYF.

The rearrangement links TRBV5-1 to TRBJ2-5; D not certain. Germline V gene sequence: CDR1 SGHRS, CDR2 YFSETQ. Trimming cost V 1 base and J 3 bases, with 7 bases left between them. The CDR3 totals 13 residues. The CDR3 nucleotides read TGCGCCAGCAGCTTGATAGAGGAAGAGACCCAGTACTTC. Protein product: CASSLIEEETQYF.

The chain recombines TRBV6-1 with TRBJ1-1, with D unclear. This CDR3 spans 14 amino acids. Germline V lookup: CDR1 MNHNS, CDR2 SASEGT. V lost 1 base and J 4 bases, leaving 10 bases between the germline ends. The CDR3 DNA reads as TGTGCCAGCAGTGAAGGGACCTTCGGCACTGAAGCTTTCTTT. The encoded protein is CASSEGTFGTEAFF.

V usage is TRBV5-1 and J usage is TRBJ2-5; 8 bases align to TRBD2. The CDR3 runs 17 residues. Germline V gives CDR1 SGHRS, CDR2 YFSETQ. Trimming at V came to 0 bases and at J to 1 base, leaving 8 bases not matched to a gene. The CDR3: CASSLGGVAGPQETQYF. The DNA for the CDR3 is TGCGCCAGCAGCTTGGGGGGAGTAGCGGGGCCCCAAGAGACCCAGTACTTC.

This rearrangement joins TRBV9 to TRBJ2-2; 7 nucleotides match TRBD2. With V trimmed by 4 bases and J by 0 bases, 6 bases remained unmatched. The CDR3 extends over 16 amino acids. Looked up from germline, CDR1 is SGDLS and CDR2 is YYNGEE. CDR3 in DNA: TGTGCCAGCAGCCGGGGGGACGCCACGAACACCGGGGAGCTGTTTTTT. This codes for CASSRGDATNTGELFF.

This chain links TRBV6-5 with TRBJ1-1; no definite D call. The V gene's germline CDR1 is MNHEY and CDR2 SVGAGI. The CDR3 has 15 amino acids. Trimming pared 6 bases from V and 1 base from J, leaving 15 bases between. CDR3 nucleotide sequence: TGTGCCAGCAGACCCTCGGGCCTCGGGAACACTGAAGCTTTCTTT. It codes for CASRPSGLGNTEAFF.

CDR3 DNA sequence: TGCGCCAGCACCTTTGAGGGGGCGAGGACTGAAGCTTTCTTT. Residues: CASTFEGARTEAFF. This chain connects TRBV5-1 to TRBJ1-1, with TRBD1 matching over 7 bases. V trimming: 6 bases; J trimming: 5 bases; junction bases outside the gene matches: 10. The germline CDR1 and CDR2 sequences are SGHRS and YFSETQ. This CDR3 has 14 residues.

The chain is built from TRBV5-1 and TRBJ1-1, with D hard to call. Trimming took 2 bases from V and 0 from J, leaving 5 bases between them. The CDR3 is 13 residues long. Germline loops: CDR1 SGHRS, CDR2 YFSETQ. The CDR3 DNA reads TGCGCCAGCAGCTTCGACATGAACACTGAAGCTTTCTTT. Translation gives CASSFDMNTEAFF.

The chain uses TRBV6-1 and TRBJ1-2; D gene uncertain. Germline CDR1 and CDR2: MNHNS and SASEGT. The germline V and J ends were trimmed by 3 bases and 2 bases, with 7 bases remaining between them. CDR3 length: 13 residues. For the CDR3, the DNA is TGTGCCAGCAGTGAGGTTGGGAACTATGGCTACACCTTC. Amino acids: CASSEVGNYGYTF.

CDR3 amino acids: CASSIWQGTYQETQYF. DNA for the CDR3: TGTGCCAGTAGTATTTGGCAGGGGACCTACCAAGAGACCCAGTACTTC. V gene TRBV19 combines with J gene TRBJ2-5; tentatively, D is TRBD1 (6 bases). Germline V gene sequence: CDR1 LNHDA, CDR2 SQIVND (reference sequence). Trimming left V 3 bases short and J 0 bases short, with 14 bases between. CDR3 size: 16 residues. The full variable domain, with the rest looked up from reference TRBV19 and TRBJ2-5, is DGGITQSPKYLFRKEGQNVTLSCEQNLNHDAMYWYRQDPGQGLRLIYYSQIVNDFQKGDIAEGYSVSREKKESFPLTVTSAQKNPTAFYLCASSIWQGTYQETQYFGPGTRLLVL.

The rearrangement uses TRBV9 and TRBJ2-7; 8 nucleotides line up with TRBD1. The CDR3 has 14 residues. CDR1 and CDR2 from the germline V gene are SGDLS and YYNGEE. The trim removed 3 bases at V and 9 bases at J, leaving 11 bases unmatched. The CDR3 region has the DNA TGTGCCAGCAGCGGGGGACAGGCAGTTTCGGGGCAGTACTTC. Protein sequence: CASSGGQAVSGQYF.

This clone was picked up a small number of times. The chain links TRBV2 to TRBJ1-1; possible D gene TRBD1, 6 bases. V lost 3 bases and J 13 bases, leaving 21 bases between the germline ends. Per the germline V gene, CDR1 is SNHLY and CDR2 is FYNNEI. This CDR3 is built from 14 residues. The CDR3 DNA is TGTGCCAGCAGTGACGGTACGGGACATCCTCGGGGTTTCTTT. Translating gives CASSDGTGHPRGFF.

The chain couples TRBV5-4 to TRBJ2-3; 14 bases are a match to TRBD2. This CDR3 comprises 16 residues. From germline, CDR1 is SGHNT and CDR2 YYREEE (reference sequence). The ends lost 3 bases at V and 6 bases at J; junction bases unmatched: 6. The CDR3 DNA sequence: TGTGCCAGCAGCTATGGGACTAGCGGGGGAAGGGATACGCAGTATTTT. Translated, it gives CASSYGTSGGRDTQYF. Looking up the rest from reference TRBV5-4 and TRBJ2-3 gives the full variable domain: ETGVTQSPTHLIKTRGQQVTLRCSSQSGHNTVSWYQQALGQGPQFIFQYYREEENGRGNFPPRFSGLQFPNYSSELNVNALELDDSALYLCASSYGTSGGRDTQYFGPGTRLTVL.

This chain uses TRBV12-3 or TRBV12-4 with TRBJ2-5; D gene ambiguous. V was pared by 6 bases and J by 5 bases, with 13 bases between. The CDR3 has 13 amino acids. CDR3 in DNA: TGTGCCAGCAGCCCGGCAGAAGGGGAGACCCAGTACTTC. This codes for CASSPAEGETQYF.

This chain connects TRBV19 to TRBJ2-5; tentatively, D is TRBD1 or TRBD2 (5 bases each). V lost 1 base to trimming and J lost 5 bases, with 14 bases between them. The germline V gene has CDR1 LNHDA and CDR2 SQIVND (reference sequence). CDR3 size: 15 residues. As DNA, the CDR3 is TGTGCCAGTAGTATAGGCAAGGGGCGAGGGGAGACCCAGTACTTC. Encoded protein: CASSIGKGRGETQYF. The variable domain in full, completed from reference TRBV19 and TRBJ2-5, reads DGGITQSPKYLFRKEGQNVTLSCEQNLNHDAMYWYRQDPGQGLRLIYYSQIVNDFQKGDIAEGYSVSREKKESFPLTVTSAQKNPTAFYLCASSIGKGRGETQYFGPGTRLLVL.

The genes are TRBV4-3 and TRBJ1-2, with 8 bases identical to TRBD1. CDR1 and CDR2 (germline): LGHNA, YSLEER. Germline trimming cut 0 bases from V and 7 bases from J; bases unmatched to any gene: 10. This CDR3 is 16 amino acids long. DNA for the CDR3: TGCGCCAGCAGCCAAGATCAGGGAGGGGGGACAGGTGGCTACACCTTC. Amino acid sequence: CASSQDQGGGTGGYTF.

The chain links TRBV6-5 to TRBJ1-1; D gene uncertain. The V gene lost 6 bases and the J gene lost 1 base, with 9 bases spanning the gap. The CDR3 has 13 residues. Germline values: CDR1 MNHEY, CDR2 SVGAGI. CDR3 amino acids: CASSYNRNTEAFF. The CDR3 DNA reads as TGTGCCAGCAGCTATAATCGGAACACTGAAGCTTTCTTT.

The rearrangement joins TRBV6-4 to TRBJ2-3; no firm D call. V was pared by 5 bases and J by 0 bases, with 12 bases between. This CDR3 is 15 amino acids long. Germline-derived CDR1 and CDR2 are MRHNA and SNTAGT. As DNA, the CDR3 is TGTGCCAGCAGTCCCTCTTATACTAGCACAGATACGCAGTATTTT. Translated: CASSPSYTSTDTQYF.

This clone showed up just once. J is TRBJ2-1 and V is TRBV11-3; 7 bases line up with TRBD2. The CDR3 contains 17 residues. In germline, CDR1 is SGHNT, CDR2 YENEEA. The V and J ends lost 2 bases and 4 bases, in that order; junction bases with no gene match: 11. CDR3 in DNA: TGTGCCAGCAGCTTACCCGCGGGGAGGGCAAGTTACAATGAGCAGTTCTTC. The encoded protein is CASSLPAGRASYNEQFF.

The chain joins TRBV6-5 to TRBJ2-1; TRBD2 agrees at 10 bases. Germline assignment: CDR1 MNHEY and CDR2 SVGAGI. V was clipped by 0 bases and J by 7 bases; unmatched bases: 6. The CDR3 extends over 16 amino acids. Here the CDR3 DNA reads TGTGCCAGCAGTTACTCTGGGGGAGCGGGGGGGAATGAGCAGTTCTTC. Its protein is CASSYSGGAGGNEQFF.